This record looks at one TCR beta chain sequence and its context. The data belong to a study of shared T cell receptors in the human thymus. The table came from immunoSEQ multiplex PCR; TCRdb's copy has only in-frame clones and leaves some out. The sample lists 450,000 to 650,000 clones, around three quarters occurring once. These same data were also listed under a study on human thymus T cells.

The sequencing input was thymocytes. This receptor was obtained from a boy younger than two with a congenital heart defect.

Written as DNA, the CDR3 is TGCGCCAGCAGCTTGTTAAGGACATATGGGACTGAAGCTTTCTTT. Translated: CASSLLRTYGTEAFF. The chain couples TRBV5-1 to TRBJ1-1, with D maybe TRBD1 (5 bases). CDR1 is SGHRS and CDR2 is YFSETQ in the germline V gene. Trimming removed 1 base at V and 5 bases at J, with 15 bases between. The CDR3 is made up of 15 amino acids.